This TCR beta chain was identified in a study of Graves' ophthalmopathy and Graves' hyperthyroidism. This clonotype was seen once. Since a much larger clone is just one base distant, this may be a read error. Amplification from RNA transcripts yielded the TCR beta CDR3 regions. After a first-round RT-PCR with HTBI primers, a second-round multiplex PCR was run. TCRdb reanalysed the multiplex PCR reads using MiXCR and keeps one entry per CDR3 protein. This sample has approximately 700,000 distinct CDR3 sequences; 40% occur once, and the top ten carry about 40%. This CDR3 has 13 amino acids. V gave up 10 bases and J gave up 4 bases, with 13 bases separating them. Germline CDR1 and CDR2: ENHRY and SYGVKD.

The receptor was derived from an adult man with Graves' ophthalmopathy. The sequenced material came from peripheral blood. The chain is built from TRBV10-3 and TRBJ2-2; D is undetermined. The CDR3 loop reads CASSRWGTGELFF. The DNA for the CDR3 is TGTGCCAGCAGCCGCTGGGGCACCGGGGAGCTGTTTTTT.